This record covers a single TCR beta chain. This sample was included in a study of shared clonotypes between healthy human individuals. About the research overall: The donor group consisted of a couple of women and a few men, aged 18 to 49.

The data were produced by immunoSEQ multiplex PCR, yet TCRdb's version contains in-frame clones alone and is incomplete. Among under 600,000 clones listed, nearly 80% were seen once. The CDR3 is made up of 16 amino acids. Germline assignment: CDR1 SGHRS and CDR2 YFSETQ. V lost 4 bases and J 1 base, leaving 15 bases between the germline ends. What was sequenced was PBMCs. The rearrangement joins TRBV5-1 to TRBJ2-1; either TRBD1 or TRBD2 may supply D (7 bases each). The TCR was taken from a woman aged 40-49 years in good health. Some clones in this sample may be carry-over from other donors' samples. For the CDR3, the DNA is TGCGCCAGCAGCCCCCAGGGGGGGGAGTCCTACAATGAGCAGTTCTTC. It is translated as CASSPQGGESYNEQFF.